These 10 T cell receptor beta chains were all obtained from the same sample, sequenced in a study of beta chain features in type 1 diabetes. Study results and limitations: Within each of all four CD4+ subsets, Type 1 diabetes patients had TCRB CDR3s that were moderately but significantly shorter.

Expressed TCRB transcripts got sequenced, as all isolated RNA was reverse transcribed. Repertoires were generated with immunoSEQ multiplex PCR, while TCRdb's copy carries only in-frame clones and drops some. The sample includes approximately 280,000 clones, approximately 15% of them seen just once. Their target antigens are unknown. The specimen sequenced was naive CD4+ T cells from blood. The receptor set was obtained from a man aged 18 to 29 with type 1 diabetes.

The CDR3 DNA follows: TGTGCCAGCAGCTTAGGCCAGGGCGGATCTAATGAAAAACTGTTTTTT. It yields the protein CASSLGQGGSNEKLFF. V gene TRBV7-2 combines with J gene TRBJ1-4; weak D call: TRBD1 (5 bases). With 1 base removed from V and 3 bases from J, the gap between germline ends came to 12 bases. Germline CDR1 reads SGHTA; CDR2 reads FQGNSA. The CDR3 is made up of 16 amino acids.

V usage is TRBV18 and J usage is TRBJ2-1; TRBD2 might be the D (6 bases). Germline CDR1 KGHSH, CDR2 LQKENI. Deletions cut 2 bases from V and 0 bases from J, with 8 bases between. This CDR3 contains 15 residues. The CDR3 nucleotides read TGTGCCAGCTCACCAACGACTAGCTCCTACAATGAGCAGTTCTTC. Its translation is CASSPTTSSYNEQFF. Full variable domain (rest looked up from reference TRBV18 and TRBJ2-1): NAGVMQNPRHLVRRRGQEARLRCSPMKGHSHVYWYRQLPEEGLKFMVYLQKENIIDESGMPKERFSAEFPKEGPSILRIQQVVRGDSAAYFCASSPTTSSYNEQFFGPGTRLTVL.

The chain uses TRBV30 and TRBJ2-6; possibly TRBD2 for D (5 bases). The germline V and J ends were trimmed by 4 bases and 2 bases, with 12 bases remaining between them. The CDR3 totals 15 residues. Germline V gene data show CDR1 as GTSNPN and CDR2 as SVGIG (reference sequence). The CDR3, as DNA: TGTGCCTGGACCGAGGGAATAGCTGGGGCCAACGTCCTGACTTTC. This translates into CAWTEGIAGANVLTF.

This clone was picked up a small number of times. The V gene is TRBV11-3, the J gene TRBJ2-5, with D perhaps TRBD1 (6 bases). The V gene's germline CDR1 is SGHNT and CDR2 YENEEA. The V and J ends lost 8 bases and 4 bases respectively, with 14 bases between them. The CDR3 totals 13 residues. The CDR3 region is CASGRGYGETQYF. In DNA form, the CDR3 reads TGTGCCAGCGGCAGGGGATACGGAGAGACCCAGTACTTC.

The gene calls are TRBV6-5 and TRBJ2-3; 13 nucleotides align to TRBD2. The V gene's germline CDR1 is MNHEY and CDR2 SVGAGI. The CDR3 spans 16 residues. V dropped 4 bases and J dropped 5; count of bases not matched to a gene: 6. The DNA of the CDR3 is TGTGCCAGCAGTTCCGGACTAGCGGGAGACGGAGATACGCAGTATTTT. Protein sequence: CASSSGLAGDGDTQYF.

This clone was seen more than once but under ten times. The rearrangement uses TRBV2 and TRBJ2-1; tentatively, D is TRBD2 (5 bases). Trimming stripped 3 bases from V and 5 bases from J, with 14 bases between. The germline gives CDR1 SNHLY, CDR2 FYNNEI. The CDR3 contains 15 residues. As DNA, the CDR3 is TGTGCCAGCAGTGATCCCAGCGGAAGAAACAATGAGCAGTTCTTC. Translating it yields CASSDPSGRNNEQFF.

This chain links TRBV9 with TRBJ1-3; no clear D gene. CDR1 SGDLS and CDR2 YYNGEE come from the germline V gene. The CDR3 is made up of 13 amino acids. V lost 5 bases, J lost 0 bases, and 6 bases lay in between. This chain's CDR3 is CASRTSSGNTIYF. CDR3 in DNA: TGTGCCAGCAGGACTAGCTCTGGAAACACCATATATTTT.

V is TRBV7-9 and J is TRBJ2-3, with 9 bases fitting TRBD2. J gave up 3 bases and V 9 bases, and 4 bases lay outside the gene matches. CDR3 size: 13 residues. Germline loops: CDR1 SEHNR, CDR2 FQNEAQ (reference sequence). CDR3 bases: TGTGCCAGTGCGGGAGGGAGAACAGATACGCAGTATTTT. Encoded protein: CASAGGRTDTQYF.

The chain uses TRBV6-5 and TRBJ1-6, with a weak D call TRBD1 (5 bases). The germline V gene has CDR1 MNHEY and CDR2 SVGAGI. The CDR3 consists of 13 residues. Trimming removed 2 bases at V and 7 bases at J, with 6 bases between. In DNA form, the CDR3 reads TGTGCCAGCAGTTACAGGGGAAATTCACCCCTCCACTTT. Its translation is CASSYRGNSPLHF.

This clone was found a few times. This chain connects TRBV7-2 to TRBJ2-5; D gene uncertain. The V end was cut by 4 bases, the J end by 5 bases, with 11 bases between. CDR3 size: 13 residues. Germline V lookup: CDR1 SGHTA, CDR2 FQGNSA. CDR3 nucleotides: TGTGCCAGCAGCTCGTACCTCGCGGAGACCCAGTACTTC. The encoded protein is CASSSYLAETQYF.